These T cell receptor beta chains were read from a single sample in a study of CD8+ T cells in alopecia areata. Profiling relied on immunoSEQ multiplex PCR, and the TCRdb table lists in-frame clones only, not all of them. Among about 200,000 clones listed, under 80% were seen once. The material was CD4+ T cells sorted from blood, obtained at week 49, from a patient treated with tofacitinib. These receptors originate from a human donor with alopecia areata. Both conserved end residues are part of each CDR3. A D gene is named only where the DNA matches it firmly. Clone size, where shown, is once, few, many, or a class for clones that have expanded.

D	size	V	J	DNA	CDR3
TRBD1	NA	TRBV30	TRBJ1-6	TGTGCCTGGAGTGTAGGGACAGGGACTTCACCCCTCCACTTT	CAWSVGTGTSPLHF
TRBD1	NA	TRBV29-1	TRBJ1-4	TGCAGCGTGACCGGGACAGGGGATGAAAAACTGTTTTTT	CSVTGTGDEKLFF
NA	once	TRBV27	TRBJ1-6	TGTGCCAGCAGTTTTCGTCCCTTTTCACCCCTCCACTTT	CASSFRPFSPLHF
NA	NA	TRBV29-1	TRBJ1-2	TGCAGCGTTGTAGGGACGGACGATGGCTACACCTTC	CSVVGTDDGYTF
TRBD1	NA	TRBV10-3	TRBJ1-2	TGTGCCATCAGTGAGCGGGGACAGTCTGGCTACACCTTC	CAISERGQSGYTF
TRBD2	NA	TRBV6-5	TRBJ2-3	TGTGCCAGCAGTTACGGACTAGAGGCAGATACGCAGTATTTT	CASSYGLEADTQYF
NA	once	TRBV10-2	TRBJ2-3	TGCGCCAGCAGTGGACAGCTCCGCGGGGCAGATACGCAGTATTTT	CASSGQLRGADTQYF
NA	NA	TRBV29-1	TRBJ1-4	TGCAGCGTTGAAGGGCTTGGGATGGATGAAAAACTGTTTTTT	CSVEGLGMDEKLFF
NA	NA	TRBV5-1	TRBJ1-6	TGCGCCAGCAGCTCGGGGTTTTCCGATACACCCCTCCACTTT	CASSSGFSDTPLHF
TRBD1	few	TRBV30	TRBJ2-2	TGTGCCTGGAGTCAAAAGTCTACAGGGGGGACCGGGGAGCTGTTTTTT	CAWSQKSTGGTGELFF
NA	NA	TRBV5-1	TRBJ1-4	TGCGCCAGCAGCTCGTCGGATGCAACTAATGAAAAACTGTTTTTT	CASSSSDATNEKLFF
TRBD1	NA	TRBV9	TRBJ2-6	TGTGCCAGCAGCGTAGAGGCAGGGGGCCCCTCTGGGGCCAACGTCCTGACTTTC	CASSVEAGGPSGANVLTF
TRBD1	NA	TRBV6-5	TRBJ1-1	TGTGCCAGCAGTTACTTCGAACAGGGGGTTCTCGCGTTCTTT	CASSYFEQGVLAFF